Listed below are T cell receptor beta chains from one sample, sequenced in a study of shared clonotypes between healthy human individuals. Measured with immunoSEQ multiplex PCR; TCRdb has only the in-frame clones, and not every one. The profile shows about 2 million clones, roughly 94% of them singletons. Sequencing input: naive CD8+ T cells sorted from blood. Receptors originate from a man aged 18 to 29 in good health. The CDR3 runs from the conserved cysteine through the conserved F or W. D genes are given only for firm matches. The size entry is marked missing in some rows and otherwise reads once, few, many or a size class.

cdr3_aa cdr3_nt d_call j_call clone_size v_call
CASSLQGSNTGELFF TGCGCCAGCAGCCTCCAGGGATCGAACACCGGGGAGCTGTTTTTT NA TRBJ2-2 NA TRBV4-1
CASSSGFGGGNTQYF TGTGCCAGCAGCTCCGGTTTCGGGGGGGGAAATACGCAGTATTTT TRBD2 TRBJ2-3 NA TRBV11-2
CASSPPGGSYEQYF TGTGCCAGCAGCCCCCCGGGGGGATCCTACGAGCAGTACTTC TRBD2 TRBJ2-7 once TRBV7-9
CASGESGLAGDEQFF TGTGCCAGCGGAGAATCGGGACTAGCGGGAGATGAGCAGTTCTTC TRBD2 TRBJ2-1 NA TRBV27
CASSMTGGNTGELFF TGTGCCAGTAGTATGACGGGAGGGAACACCGGGGAGCTGTTTTTT TRBD2 TRBJ2-2 NA TRBV19
CATDQGQEYYEQYF TGTGCCACCGACCAGGGACAGGAGTATTACGAGCAGTACTTC TRBD1 TRBJ2-7 once TRBV6-1
CASSPGDIGEKLFF TGTGCCAGCAGCCCGGGGGACATAGGGGAAAAACTGTTTTTT NA TRBJ1-4 NA TRBV5-6
CASSYAGGPYNEQFF TGTGCCAGCAGTTACGCTGGGGGGCCTTACAATGAGCAGTTCTTC NA TRBJ2-1 NA TRBV27
CASSLTGSDQPQHF TGTGCCAGCAGCTTAACGGGGTCCGATCAGCCCCAGCATTTT NA TRBJ1-5 NA TRBV11-1
CASSEPSYEQYF TGCGCCAGCAGTGAGCCCTCCTACGAGCAGTACTTC NA TRBJ2-7 NA TRBV10-2
CASSEGGRYNEQFF TGTGCCAGCAGTGAAGGCGGGCGTTACAATGAGCAGTTCTTC NA TRBJ2-1 NA TRBV6-4
CASSFFPGLAGTQETQYF TGTGCCAGCAGCTTCTTTCCGGGACTAGCGGGGACACAAGAGACCCAGTACTTC TRBD2 TRBJ2-5 once TRBV7-9
CASSDWGLSNQPQHF TGTGCCAGCAGTGATTGGGGGTTAAGCAATCAGCCCCAGCATTTT NA TRBJ1-5 NA TRBV6-1
CAIDRRSGNTIYF TGTGCCATCGACAGACGGTCTGGAAACACCATATATTTT NA TRBJ1-3 NA TRBV6-7
CASSPGAVYGYTF TGTGCCAGCAGCCCTGGGGCGGTCTATGGCTACACCTTC NA TRBJ1-2 once TRBV5-4
CASSLEGPATQYF TGTGCCAGCAGCTTAGAGGGCCCGGCGACCCAGTACTTC NA TRBJ2-5 NA TRBV7-8
CASSQDTDSYGYTF TGTGCCAGCAGCCAAGATACCGATAGCTATGGCTACACCTTC NA TRBJ1-2 NA TRBV14
CASSLVAGESEQFF TGTGCCAGCAGCTTAGTCGCGGGAGAGAGTGAGCAGTTCTTC TRBD2 TRBJ2-1 once TRBV7-9
CASSLGGYEQYF TGCGCCAGCAGCTTGGGTGGGTACGAGCAGTACTTC NA TRBJ2-7 few TRBV5-1
CASSPTPGQGQETQYF TGTGCCAGCAGCCCCACCCCTGGGCAGGGACAAGAGACCCAGTACTTC NA TRBJ2-5 NA TRBV7-9
CASSLDFSSGNTIYF TGTGCCAGCAGCTTGGATTTCTCGTCTGGAAACACCATATATTTT NA TRBJ1-3 NA TRBV5-8
CASSPIMPNSPLHF TGTGCCAGCAGCCCGATCATGCCTAATTCACCCCTCCACTTT NA TRBJ1-6 NA TRBV7-9
CATSGGLSYEQYF TGTGCCACCAGTGGGGGGTTATCCTACGAGCAGTACTTC NA TRBJ2-7 NA TRBV15
CASSSRGARETQYF TGTGCCAGCAGTTCGCGGGGGGCCCGGGAGACCCAGTACTTC TRBD2 TRBJ2-5 NA TRBV27
CASSFGDNSYEQYF TGTGCCAGCAGTTTTGGGGACAACTCCTACGAGCAGTACTTC NA TRBJ2-7 NA TRBV27
CASRTFSRQTDTQYF TGTGCCAGCAGGACTTTTTCGAGGCAGACAGATACGCAGTATTTT NA TRBJ2-3 NA TRBV27
CASSALNGVHLYF TGTGCCAGCAGCGCCCTAAACGGGGTCCATCTGTACTTC NA TRBJ2-5 NA TRBV9
CASSLGQGNEQFF TGTGCCAGCAGCTTAGGGCAGGGCAATGAGCAGTTCTTC NA TRBJ2-1 NA TRBV7-3
CASSPMANLLDNYGYTF TGTGCTAGCAGCCCTATGGCAAACCTGCTGGATAACTATGGCTACACCTTC NA TRBJ1-2 NA TRBV25-1
CASSVGDSNQPQHF TGTGCCAGCAGCGTGGGGGATAGCAATCAGCCCCAGCATTTT NA TRBJ1-5 NA TRBV9
CAITQDGTYEQYF TGTGCCATCACCCAGGACGGGACCTACGAGCAGTACTTC NA TRBJ2-7 NA TRBV10-3
CASSLVSENEQFF TGTGCCAGCAGCTTAGTTTCTGAGAATGAGCAGTTCTTC NA TRBJ2-1 NA TRBV7-6
CASSLVGTPILYGYTF TGTGCCAGCAGCTTAGTTGGGACCCCGATCCTCTATGGCTACACCTTC NA TRBJ1-2 NA TRBV7-9
CASSLAGGGTDTQYF TGCGCCAGCAGCTTGGCCGGCGGTGGTACAGATACGCAGTATTTT NA TRBJ2-3 NA TRBV5-1
CASSLLGTGGVYEQYF TGTGCCAGCAGTCTCCTCGGGACAGGGGGCGTCTACGAGCAGTACTTC TRBD1 TRBJ2-7 NA TRBV27